Sequencing of this T cell receptor beta chain was carried out in a study of siplizumab effects on memory and regulatory T cells. The repertoire was sequenced with immunoSEQ multiplex PCR; TCRdb's copy has only in-frame clones and lacks some. This table holds about 13,000 clones, about two fifths found once. In the mixed lymphocyte reaction, cells were cocultured for six to seven days at 37°C. Study-wide findings and caveats: Treatment with siplizumab left mappable alloreactive CD4+ clones averaging 68.8% Treg-derived, compared with 26.9% in controls. Unstimulated subsets accounted for the mapping of only a minor share of the clones that were alloreactive.

V lost 2 bases, J lost 3 bases, and 17 bases stayed unmatched. In germline, CDR1 is MNHNS, CDR2 SASEGT. This CDR3 comprises 19 residues. Worth noting for this clone: Its antigen is unknown.

This chain links TRBV6-1 with TRBJ2-5; 8 bases match TRBD2. The receptor comes from a human donor in good health; the cells came from an allogeneic mixed lymphocyte reaction. The sample consisted of CFSE-low (dividing) CD8+ T cells sorted from an allogeneic mixed lymphocyte reaction. CDR3: CASSEYTLVAGGIKETQYF. Written as DNA, the CDR3 is TGTGCCAGCAGTGAATATACTCTAGTGGCGGGGGGTATAAAAGAGACCCAGTACTTC.